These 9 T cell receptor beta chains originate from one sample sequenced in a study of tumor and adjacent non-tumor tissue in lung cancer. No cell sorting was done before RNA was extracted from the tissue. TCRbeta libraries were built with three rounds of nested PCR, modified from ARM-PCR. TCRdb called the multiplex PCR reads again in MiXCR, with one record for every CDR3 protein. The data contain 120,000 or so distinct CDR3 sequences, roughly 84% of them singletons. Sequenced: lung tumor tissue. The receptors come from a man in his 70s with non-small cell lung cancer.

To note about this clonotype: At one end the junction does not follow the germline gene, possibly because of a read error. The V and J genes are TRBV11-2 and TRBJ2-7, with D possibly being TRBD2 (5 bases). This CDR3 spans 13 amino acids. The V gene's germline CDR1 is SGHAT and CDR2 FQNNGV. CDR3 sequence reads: CASSQWTEGEQHF. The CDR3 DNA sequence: TGTGCCAGCAGCCAATGGACCGAGGGCGAGCAACACTTC.

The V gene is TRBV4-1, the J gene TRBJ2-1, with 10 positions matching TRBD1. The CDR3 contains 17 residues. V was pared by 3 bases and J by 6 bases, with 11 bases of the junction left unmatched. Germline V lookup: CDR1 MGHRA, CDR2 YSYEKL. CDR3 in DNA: TGCGCCAGCAGCCATTCCTCAGGGACAGGGGTCTGCAATGAGCAGTTCTTC. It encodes CASSHSSGTGVCNEQFF.

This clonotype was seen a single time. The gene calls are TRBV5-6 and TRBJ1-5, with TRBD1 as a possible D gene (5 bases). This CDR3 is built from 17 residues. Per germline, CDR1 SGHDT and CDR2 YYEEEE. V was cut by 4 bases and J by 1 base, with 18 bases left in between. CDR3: CASSRDMGRTSNQPQHF. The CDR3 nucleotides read TGTGCCAGCAGCCGAGACATGGGACGAACGAGCAATCAGCCCCAGCATTTT.

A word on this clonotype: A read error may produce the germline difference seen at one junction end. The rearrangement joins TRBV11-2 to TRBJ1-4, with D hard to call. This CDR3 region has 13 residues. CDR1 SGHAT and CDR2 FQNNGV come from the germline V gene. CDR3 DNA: TGTGCCAGCAGTTTGGTCAGAGGAGGAAAAGTGTTTTTT. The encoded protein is CASSLVRGGKVFF.

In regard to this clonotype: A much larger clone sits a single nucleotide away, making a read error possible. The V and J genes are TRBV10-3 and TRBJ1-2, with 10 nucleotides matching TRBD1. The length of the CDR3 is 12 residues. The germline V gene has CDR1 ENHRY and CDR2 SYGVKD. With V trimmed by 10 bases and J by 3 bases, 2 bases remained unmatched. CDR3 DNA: TGTGCCACCGGGACAGGGGACTATGGCTACACCTTC. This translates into CATGTGDYGYTF.

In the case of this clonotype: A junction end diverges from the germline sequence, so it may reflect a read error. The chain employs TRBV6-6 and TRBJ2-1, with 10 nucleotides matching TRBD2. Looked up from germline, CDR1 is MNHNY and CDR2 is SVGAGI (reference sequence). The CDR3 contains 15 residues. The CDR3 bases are TGCGCCAGCATGACATCTAGCGGGGGCCGGAATGAGCAGTTCTTC. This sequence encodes CASMTSSGGRNEQFF.

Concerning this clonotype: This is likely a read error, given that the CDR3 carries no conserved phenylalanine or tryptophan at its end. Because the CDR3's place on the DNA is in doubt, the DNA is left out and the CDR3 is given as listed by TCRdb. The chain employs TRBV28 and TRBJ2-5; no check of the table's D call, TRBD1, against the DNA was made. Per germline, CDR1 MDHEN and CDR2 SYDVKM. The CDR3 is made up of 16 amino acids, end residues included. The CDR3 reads CASSRTGSPEQETRYY.

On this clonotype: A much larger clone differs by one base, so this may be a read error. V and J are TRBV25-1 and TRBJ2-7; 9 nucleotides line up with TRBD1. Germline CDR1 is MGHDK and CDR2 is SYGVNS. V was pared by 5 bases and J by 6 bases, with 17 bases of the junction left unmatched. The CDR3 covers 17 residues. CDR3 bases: TGTGCCAGCAGTCCCCCGACCGGGACAGGGTGGGGAAGCGAGCAGTACTTC. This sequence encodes CASSPPTGTGWGSEQYF.

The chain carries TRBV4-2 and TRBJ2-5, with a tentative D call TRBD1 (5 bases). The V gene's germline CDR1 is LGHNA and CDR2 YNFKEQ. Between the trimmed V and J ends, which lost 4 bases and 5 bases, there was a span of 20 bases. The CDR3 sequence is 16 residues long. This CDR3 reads CASSPQGTGEVETQYF. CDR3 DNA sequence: TGTGCCAGCAGCCCCCAGGGAACAGGAGAGGTGGAGACCCAGTACTTC.